What follows describes a single T cell receptor beta chain. Its antigen is currently unknown. A second PCR of 7 to 11 cycles used a sample-barcoded 5' primer and a J-beta primer mix. Each CDR3 protein gets one entry after TCRdb re-called the 5' RACE reads with MiXCR. In the table there are more than 1 million distinct CDR3 sequences, 35% to 55% of which are singletons. This entry belongs to a study of blood T cells in healthy people across ages. The overall study: Template switching picked up about one barcoded beta molecule for each two T cells. Overall study results and limits: Diversity of TCR beta per million T cells declined in a roughly linear way with age.

The sequencing sample was made of blood. The clonotype was recovered from an older woman in good health.

The CDR3 region is CASSEGGLSSYEQYF. As DNA, the CDR3 is TGCGCCAGCAGTGAGGGGGGCCTCAGCTCCTACGAGCAGTACTTC. V gene TRBV10-1 combines with J gene TRBJ2-7; possible D gene TRBD1, 6 bases. Trimming pared 2 bases from V and 0 bases from J, leaving 11 bases between. This CDR3 contains 15 residues. Germline V gene lookup returns CDR1 WNHNN and CDR2 SYGVQD (reference sequence).